This T cell receptor (beta chain) was recovered during a study of cytomegalovirus exposure and HLA in healthy donors. Background on the study: Out of 180 million or so T cells, an earlier analysis found more than 95 million unique TCR beta sequences in total. Findings of the study overall: An observed cluster of highly shared sequence variants was recorded as a likely sequencing artifact. Later on, a genetic analysis was performed. It linked a missense variant in DCLRE1C with V- and J-gene trimming of TCR beta.

Note on this clone: Antigen specificity is unknown.

Every donor was a healthy person donating bone marrow. PCR involved 60 Vbeta and 13 Jbeta primers. This table comes from immunoSEQ multiplex PCR, and its TCRdb copy is limited to in-frame clones, with some not included. The table includes about 110,000 clones, less than 80% detected once. The V segment lost 1 base and the J segment 4 bases; nucleotides outside the gene matches: 7. The CDR3 length is 15 residues. Per the germline V gene, CDR1 is MNHNS and CDR2 is SASEGT. Sequencing was done on a sample of PBMCs. This TCR was sampled from a young woman in good health and CMV-seronegative. The chain recombines TRBV6-1 with TRBJ2-7, with 7 nucleotides matching TRBD2. In nucleotides, the CDR3 is TGTGCCAGCAGTGAAGAGGGGAGGGGTAGTTACGAGCAGTACTTC. It encodes CASSEEGRGSYEQYF.